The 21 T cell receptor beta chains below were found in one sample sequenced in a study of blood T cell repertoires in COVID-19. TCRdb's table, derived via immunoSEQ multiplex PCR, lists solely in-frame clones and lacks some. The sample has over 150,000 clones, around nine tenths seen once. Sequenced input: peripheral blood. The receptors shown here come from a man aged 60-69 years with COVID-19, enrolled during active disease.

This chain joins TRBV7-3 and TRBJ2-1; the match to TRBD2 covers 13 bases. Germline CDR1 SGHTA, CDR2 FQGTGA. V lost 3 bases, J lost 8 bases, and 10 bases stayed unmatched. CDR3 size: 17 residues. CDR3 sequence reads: CASSLRLAGGSLDEQFF. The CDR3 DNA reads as TGTGCCAGCAGCTTGAGACTAGCGGGAGGCAGTCTCGATGAGCAGTTCTTC.

The CDR3 DNA sequence: TGTGCCAGCAGCCCAGACAGGAACCGGGCTTTCTTT. It yields the protein CASSPDRNRAFF. The J gene is TRBJ1-1, the V gene TRBV7-8; D is perhaps TRBD1 (6 bases). Germline lookup yields CDR1 SGHVS and CDR2 FQNEAQ. Trimming left V 5 bases short and J 11 bases short, with 15 bases between. The CDR3 covers 12 residues.

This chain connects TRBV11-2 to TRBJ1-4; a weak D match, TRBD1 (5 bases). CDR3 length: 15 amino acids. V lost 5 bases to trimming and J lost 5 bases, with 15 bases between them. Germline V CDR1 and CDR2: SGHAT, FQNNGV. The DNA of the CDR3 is TGTGCCAGCAGCCCCAGGTTGGGGGGGAATGAAAAACTGTTTTTT. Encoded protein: CASSPRLGGNEKLFF.

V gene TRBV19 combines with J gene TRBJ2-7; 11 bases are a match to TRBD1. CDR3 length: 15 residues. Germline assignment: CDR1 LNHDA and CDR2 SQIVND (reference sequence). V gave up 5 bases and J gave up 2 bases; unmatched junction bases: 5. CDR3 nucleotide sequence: TGTGCCAGTAGTTTCCCGGGACAGGGGGCCTACGAGCAGTACTTC. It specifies CASSFPGQGAYEQYF.

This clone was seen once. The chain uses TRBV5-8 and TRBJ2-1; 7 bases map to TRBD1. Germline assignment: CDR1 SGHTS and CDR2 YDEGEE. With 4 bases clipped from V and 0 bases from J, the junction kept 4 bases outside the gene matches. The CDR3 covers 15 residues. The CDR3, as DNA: TGTGCCAGCAGCCTACAGGGGAGCTCCTACAATGAGCAGTTCTTC. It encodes CASSLQGSSYNEQFF. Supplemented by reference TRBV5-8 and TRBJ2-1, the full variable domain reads EAGVTQSPTHLIKTRGQQATLRCSPISGHTSVYWYQQALGLGLQFLLWYDEGEERNRGNFPPRFSGRQFPNYSSELNVNALELEDSALYLCASSLQGSSYNEQFFGPGTRLTVL.

The CDR3 sequence is CASSLIGGSPLHF. The CDR3 DNA follows: TGTGCCAGCAGTTTAATAGGAGGATCACCCCTCCACTTT. The chain carries TRBV28 and TRBJ1-6; D is unclear. The germline gives CDR1 MDHEN, CDR2 SYDVKM. V shed 2 bases and J shed 10 bases, with 9 bases lying between them. The CDR3 runs to 13 residues.

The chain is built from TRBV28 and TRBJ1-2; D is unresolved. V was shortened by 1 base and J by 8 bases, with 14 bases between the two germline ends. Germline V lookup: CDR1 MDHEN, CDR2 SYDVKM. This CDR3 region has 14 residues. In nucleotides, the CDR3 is TGTGCCAGCAGTTTATCCGTGGTTAAGCCCGGCTACACCTTC. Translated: CASSLSVVKPGYTF.

The DNA for the CDR3 is TGTGCCAGTAGTATATGGGACGGGACACGGAACTATGGCTACACCTTC. This translates into CASSIWDGTRNYGYTF. This chain uses TRBV19 with TRBJ1-2; maybe TRBD1 (6 bases). With 2 bases removed from V and 2 bases from J, the gap between germline ends came to 15 bases. This CDR3 spans 16 amino acids. The V gene's germline CDR1 is LNHDA and CDR2 SQIVND (reference sequence).

The CDR3 DNA is TGCGCCAGCAGCTTAGGACAGGGGGCGAGCACCGGGGAGCTGTTTTTT. Residues: CASSLGQGASTGELFF. V and J are TRBV5-1 and TRBJ2-2, with 11 positions matching TRBD1. V trimming: 2 bases; J trimming: 4 bases; junction bases outside the gene matches: 4. The CDR3 totals 16 residues. Germline V gene data show CDR1 as SGHRS and CDR2 as YFSETQ.

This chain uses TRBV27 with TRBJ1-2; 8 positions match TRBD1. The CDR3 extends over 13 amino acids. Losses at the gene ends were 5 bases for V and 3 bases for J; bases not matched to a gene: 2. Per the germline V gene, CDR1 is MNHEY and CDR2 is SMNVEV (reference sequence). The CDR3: CASSADRDYGYTF. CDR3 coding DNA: TGTGCCAGCAGTGCGGACAGGGACTATGGCTACACCTTC.

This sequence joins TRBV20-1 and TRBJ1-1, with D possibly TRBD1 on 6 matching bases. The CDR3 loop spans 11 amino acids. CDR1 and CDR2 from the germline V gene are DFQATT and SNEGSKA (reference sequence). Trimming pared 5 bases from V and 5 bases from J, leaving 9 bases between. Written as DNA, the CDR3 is TGCAGTGCTGCACAGGGAACTGAAGCTTTCTTT. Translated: CSAAQGTEAFF.

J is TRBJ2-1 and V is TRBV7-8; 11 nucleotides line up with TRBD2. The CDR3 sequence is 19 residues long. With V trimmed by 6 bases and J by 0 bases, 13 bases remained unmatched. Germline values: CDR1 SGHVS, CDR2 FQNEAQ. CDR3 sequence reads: CASSSTATSGVSSYNEQFF. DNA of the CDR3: TGTGCCAGCAGTTCTACCGCGACTAGCGGGGTTAGCTCCTACAATGAGCAGTTCTTC. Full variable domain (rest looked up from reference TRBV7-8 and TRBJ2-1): GAGVSQSPRYKVAKRGQDVALRCDPISGHVSLFWYQQALGQGPEFLTYFQNEAQLDKSGLPSDRFFAERPEGSVSTLKIQRTQQEDSAVYLCASSSTATSGVSSYNEQFFGPGTRLTVL.

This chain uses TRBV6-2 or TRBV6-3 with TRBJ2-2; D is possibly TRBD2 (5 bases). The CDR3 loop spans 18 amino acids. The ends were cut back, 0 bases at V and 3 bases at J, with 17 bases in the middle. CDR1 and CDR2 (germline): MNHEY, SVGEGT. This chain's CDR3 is CASSYSTMRVSDTGELFF. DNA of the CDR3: TGTGCCAGCAGTTACTCGACTATGAGGGTTTCGGACACCGGGGAGCTGTTTTTT.

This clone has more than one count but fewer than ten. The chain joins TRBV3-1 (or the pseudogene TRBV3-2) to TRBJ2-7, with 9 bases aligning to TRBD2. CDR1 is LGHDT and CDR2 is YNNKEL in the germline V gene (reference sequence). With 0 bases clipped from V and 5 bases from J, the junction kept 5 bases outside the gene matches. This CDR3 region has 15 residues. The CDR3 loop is CASSQDVAGVDEQYF. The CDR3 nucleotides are TGTGCCAGCAGCCAAGACGTAGCGGGAGTGGACGAGCAGTACTTC.

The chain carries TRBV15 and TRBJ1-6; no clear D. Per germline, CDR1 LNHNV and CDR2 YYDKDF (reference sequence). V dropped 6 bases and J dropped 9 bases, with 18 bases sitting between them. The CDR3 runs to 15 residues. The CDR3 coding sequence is TGTGCCACCAGTATCGATAAAATTGCTACTTCACCCCTCCACTTT. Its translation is CATSIDKIATSPLHF.

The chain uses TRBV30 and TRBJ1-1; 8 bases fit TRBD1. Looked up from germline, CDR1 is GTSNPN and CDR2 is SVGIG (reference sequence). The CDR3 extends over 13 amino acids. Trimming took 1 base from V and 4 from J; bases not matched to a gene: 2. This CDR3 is CAWSGQGSTEAFF. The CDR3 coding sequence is TGTGCCTGGAGTGGACAGGGGAGCACTGAAGCTTTCTTT.

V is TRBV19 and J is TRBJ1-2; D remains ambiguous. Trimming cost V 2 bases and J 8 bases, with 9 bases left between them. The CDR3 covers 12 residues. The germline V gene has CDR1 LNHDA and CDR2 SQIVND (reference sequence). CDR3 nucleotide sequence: TGTGCCAGTAGTATAAAGGTCGGGGGCTACACCTTC. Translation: CASSIKVGGYTF.

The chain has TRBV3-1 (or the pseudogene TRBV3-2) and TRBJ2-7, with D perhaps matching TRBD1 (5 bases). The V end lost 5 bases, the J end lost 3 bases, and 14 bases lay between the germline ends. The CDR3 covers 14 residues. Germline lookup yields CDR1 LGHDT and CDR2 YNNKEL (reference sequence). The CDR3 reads CASSGDQGRYEQYF. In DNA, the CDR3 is TGTGCCAGCAGCGGAGACCAGGGTCGCTACGAGCAGTACTTC.

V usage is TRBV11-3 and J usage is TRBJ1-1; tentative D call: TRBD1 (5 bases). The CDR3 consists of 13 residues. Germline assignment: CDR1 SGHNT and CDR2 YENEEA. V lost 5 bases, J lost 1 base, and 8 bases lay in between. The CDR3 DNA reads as TGTGCCAGCAGCGTAACAGGGAACACTGAAGCTTTCTTT. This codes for CASSVTGNTEAFF.

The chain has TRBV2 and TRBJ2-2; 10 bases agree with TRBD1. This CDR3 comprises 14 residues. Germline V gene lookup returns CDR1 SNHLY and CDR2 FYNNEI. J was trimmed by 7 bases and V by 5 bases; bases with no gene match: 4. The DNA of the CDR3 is TGTGCCAGCAGTCGACAGGGGGCTGGCGGGGAGCTGTTTTTT. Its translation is CASSRQGAGGELFF.

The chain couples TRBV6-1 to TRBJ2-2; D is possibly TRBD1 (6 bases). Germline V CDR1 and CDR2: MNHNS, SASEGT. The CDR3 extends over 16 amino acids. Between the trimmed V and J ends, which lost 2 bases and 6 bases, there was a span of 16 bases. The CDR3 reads CASSENQGSVPGELFF. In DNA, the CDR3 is TGTGCCAGCAGTGAAAACCAGGGGTCGGTACCCGGGGAGCTGTTTTTT.